These T cell receptor beta chains were read from a single sample in a study of OX40 agonist ivuxolimab in advanced cancers. Assay used: immunoSEQ multiplex PCR; TCRdb lists only in-frame clones, some missing. The sample has tens of thousands of clones, about 88% seen once. Sequencing used CD4+ or CD8+ T cells sorted from blood, obtained in a trial of the OX40 agonist ivuxolimab. The receptors shown here come from an adult with an advanced solid tumor such as melanoma, head and neck, liver or kidney cancer. CDR3s include the opening cysteine and the closing phenylalanine or tryptophan. Fields, in order: D gene, clone size, V gene, J gene, CDR3 DNA, CDR3 protein. A D gene is named only where the DNA matches it firmly. Only some rows state a clone size, as once, few, many or a class for expanded clones.

-,-,TRBV5-5,TRBJ1-1,TGTGCCAGCACCGCCGGGATGCCGACCCCTTCGTCTGAAGCTTTCTTT,CASTAGMPTPSSEAFF
TRBD2,-,TRBV7-2,TRBJ2-4,TGTGCCAGCAGCCAACTAGCGGCCAGCGCCAAAAACATTCAGTACTTC,CASSQLAASAKNIQYF
-,once,TRBV29-1,TRBJ1-1,TGCAGCGTTGTACAGGACAGCTACACTGAAGCTTTCTTT,CSVVQDSYTEAFF
TRBD1,-,TRBV7-9,TRBJ1-1,TGTGCCAGCAGCTTAGCTTCAGGGACAGGGTGGACTGAAGCTTTCTTT,CASSLASGTGWTEAFF
TRBD2,few,TRBV13,TRBJ2-3,TGTGCCAGCAGCTCGAAGCGGGGGCCAAACACAGATACGCAGTATTTT,CASSSKRGPNTDTQYF
TRBD1,-,TRBV7-9,TRBJ1-1,TGTGCCAGCAGCCCCTGGACAGGGTCCATGAACACTGAAGCTTTCTTT,CASSPWTGSMNTEAFF
TRBD2,-,TRBV19,TRBJ2-2,TGTGCCAGTAGGAGGACTAGCGGGGGCCGTTCCTTCATGAACACCGGGGAGCTGTTTTTT,CASRRTSGGRSFMNTGELFF
TRBD1,-,TRBV19,TRBJ1-2,TGTGCCAGCGGGGGACAGCACTATGGCTACACCTTC,CASGGQHYGYTF
-,-,TRBV9,TRBJ1-4,TGTGCCAGCAGCGACAGGGCAGGTGGGGAAAAACTGTTTTTT,CASSDRAGGEKLFF
-,once,TRBV30,TRBJ1-1,TGTGCCTGGAGTGCACAGGTGAACACTGAAGCTTTCTTT,CAWSAQVNTEAFF
-,-,TRBV9,TRBJ1-2,TGTGCCAGCAGCGTAGATACAAGGATGAACTATGGCTACACCTTC,CASSVDTRMNYGYTF
TRBD1,-,TRBV18,TRBJ2-6,TGTGCCAGCTCACTGGGACAGGAGTACTCTGGGGCCAACGTCCTGACTTTC,CASSLGQEYSGANVLTF
-,-,TRBV2,TRBJ2-2,TGTGCCAGCAGTGAAGTTTGGGCCGGGGAGCTGTTTTTT,CASSEVWAGELFF
-,-,TRBV5-1,TRBJ2-2,TGCGCCAGCAGCTTGGATGGCGCCGGGGAGCTGTTTTTT,CASSLDGAGELFF
-,-,TRBV6-6,TRBJ2-6,TGTGCCAGCAGTCGCCCTGGGGCCAACGTCCTGACTTTC,CASSRPGANVLTF
TRBD1,-,TRBV6-1,TRBJ1-5,TGTGCCAGCAGTGAAGGGACAGGGGGCGGTCAGCCCCAGCATTTT,CASSEGTGGGQPQHF
-,-,TRBV6-6,TRBJ2-5,TGTGCCAGCAGTTACGGGGAGACCCAGTACTTC,CASSYGETQYF
TRBD2,-,TRBV19,TRBJ2-2,TGTGCCAGTAGTATTCGCAGGGCGGGGGACACCGGGGAGCTGTTTTTT,CASSIRRAGDTGELFF
TRBD2,-,TRBV11-3,TRBJ2-3,TGTGCCAGCAGCTTAGGGCTAGCGGGGGGGCCGAGGGATACGCAGTATTTT,CASSLGLAGGPRDTQYF
-,few,TRBV6-6,TRBJ2-7,TGTGCCAGCAGTTCGGGACAAGGGTTCTCCTACGAGCAGTACTTC,CASSSGQGFSYEQYF
-,once,TRBV7-9,TRBJ1-6,TGTGCCAGCAGCTGGATCTCAGGGTCCGATTCACCCCTCCACTTT,CASSWISGSDSPLHF
-,-,TRBV9,TRBJ2-1,TGTGCCAGCAGCGTAGCGGGAACGCCTTACAATGGGCAGTTCTTC,CASSVAGTPYNGQFF
-,-,TRBV29-1,TRBJ1-4,TGCAGCGCCTCTTACCCCGGTACTAATGAAAAACTGTTTTTT,CSASYPGTNEKLFF
-,-,TRBV18,TRBJ2-4,TGTGCCAGCTCACCACAGGGTTTAAGGGCCAAAAACATTCAGTACTTC,CASSPQGLRAKNIQYF
-,once,TRBV6-5,TRBJ1-1,TGTGCCAGCAGTTACGCCGGGATGAACACTGAAGCTTTCTTT,CASSYAGMNTEAFF
-,-,TRBV30,TRBJ1-2,TGTGCCTGGAGTGTGAACGTGGGGTCCTACTATGGCTACACCTTC,CAWSVNVGSYYGYTF
-,medium-sized,TRBV7-2,TRBJ2-7,TGTGCCAGCAGCCAACTGAGGTATCGTTTCGGGCAGGGAAGAAACGAGCAGTACTTC,CASSQLRYRFGQGRNEQYF
-,-,TRBV6-1,TRBJ2-7,TGTGCCAGCAGTCCCTCCCCCGGGTACGAGCAGTACTTC,CASSPSPGYEQYF
-,-,TRBV6-5,TRBJ2-1,TGTGCCAGCATTGGGGGCTACAATGAGCAGTTCTTC,CASIGGYNEQFF
-,-,TRBV5-1,TRBJ1-6,TGCGCCAGCAGCCTATCTGTCAGGGATCCAAATTCACCCCTCCACTTT,CASSLSVRDPNSPLHF
-,-,TRBV18,TRBJ2-2,TGTGCCAGCTCACTGCGACCAGGCGGGGAGCTGTTTTTT,CASSLRPGGELFF
-,-,TRBV6-5,TRBJ2-2,TGTGCCAGCGGAAGACCCTCACCCGGCGGGGAGCTGTTTTTT,CASGRPSPGGELFF
-,-,TRBV4-1,TRBJ1-5,TGCGCCAGCAGCGATGCAGGGCGGAATCAGCCCCAGCATTTT,CASSDAGRNQPQHF
TRBD1,-,TRBV14,TRBJ1-1,TGTGCCAGCAGCTATAGGACAGGCAACACTGAAGCTTTCTTT,CASSYRTGNTEAFF
-,-,TRBV10-3,TRBJ2-7,TGTGCCACTTCCTTTTTAGAGCCAGGCTACGAGCAGTACTTC,CATSFLEPGYEQYF
-,-,TRBV11-1,TRBJ2-1,TGTGCCAGCAGCTTCGCGGGAGTGACAGGATACAATGAGCAGTTCTTC,CASSFAGVTGYNEQFF
TRBD1,-,TRBV6-1,TRBJ2-7,TGTGCCAGCAGAACAGGGGACCCCTACGAGCAGTACTTC,CASRTGDPYEQYF
TRBD2,-,TRBV29-1,TRBJ2-5,TGCAGCGTTGCTTGGCTAGCGGGAGGGGGGGAGACCCAGTACTTC,CSVAWLAGGGETQYF
-,once,TRBV6-5,TRBJ1-1,TGTGCCAGCAGCCGCGGGACCGCTGAAGCTTTCTTT,CASSRGTAEAFF
TRBD1,medium-sized,TRBV7-9,TRBJ2-7,TGTGCCAGCAGCTTAGTACAGGGGGCTTACGAGCAGTACTTC,CASSLVQGAYEQYF
-,-,TRBV5-4,TRBJ2-5,TGTGCCAGCAGCGCAAGACAGTCGGGAGAGACCCAGTACTTC,CASSARQSGETQYF
-,-,TRBV30,TRBJ1-5,TGTGCCTGGAGTGCGCCCCCAAGTCCGCCCCAGCATTTT,CAWSAPPSPPQHF
-,-,TRBV6-6,TRBJ2-1,TGTGCCAGCAGTTACTCGAGGGCTAAAGGGGCCAATGAGCAGTTCTTC,CASSYSRAKGANEQFF
-,-,TRBV29-1,TRBJ2-5,TGCAGCGTTCAGGGAGAAGAGACCCAGTACTTC,CSVQGEETQYF
TRBD2,-,TRBV10-1,TRBJ2-3,TGCGCCAGCAGTGAGGGACTAGGGGAGGCAGATACGCAGTATTTT,CASSEGLGEADTQYF
TRBD1,-,TRBV18,TRBJ1-1,TGTGCCAGCTCACCGGACAGGGGGCTGAAGACTGAAGCTTTCTTT,CASSPDRGLKTEAFF
-,-,TRBV6-5,TRBJ2-7,TGTGCCAACATATTCGTCTACGAGCAGTACTTC,CANIFVYEQYF
TRBD2,-,TRBV2,TRBJ2-5,TGTGCCAGCAGTGTCCGGACTAGTTATGAGACCCAGTACTTC,CASSVRTSYETQYF
-,-,TRBV30,TRBJ1-4,TGTGCCTGGAGTGTAACTTTGGACTTCAATGAAAAACTGTTTTTT,CAWSVTLDFNEKLFF
-,-,TRBV5-5,TRBJ2-1,TGTGCCAGCAGCTTAGGCAGGGGCGGCTACAATGAGCAGTTCTTC,CASSLGRGGYNEQFF
-,-,TRBV6-6,TRBJ1-1,TGTGCCAGCAGTTACTATCGGGACACTGAAGCTTTCTTT,CASSYYRDTEAFF
-,-,TRBV4-1,TRBJ2-7,TGCGCCAGCAGCCAAGAGCCCCTTTTACCGGGGGTGATCTACGAGCAGTACTTC,CASSQEPLLPGVIYEQYF
TRBD1,-,TRBV29-1,TRBJ2-3,TGCAGCGGGCAGGGGGCAGATACGCAGTATTTT,CSGQGADTQYF
-,-,TRBV7-9,TRBJ2-6,TGTGCCAGCAGCTTAGACGAGGCTGGGGCCAACGTCCTGACTTTC,CASSLDEAGANVLTF
-,few,TRBV27,TRBJ1-2,TGTGCCAGCAGTTTCGGGCCGCAGGGCGGTGGCGGCTACACCTTC,CASSFGPQGGGGYTF